This T cell receptor beta chain was recorded in a study of blood T cell repertoires in COVID-19. As for the study in general: Acute and convalescent COVID-19 specimens originated in the United States, Italy and Spain. The cDNA or gDNA used as material had been derived from T cells, B-cell-depleted T cells, or PBMCs.

The CDR3 spans 14 residues. In the source study's methods: Estimation of nucleated cell counts was performed using reference gene primer amplification. Libraries were prepared by immunoSEQ multiplex PCR; TCRdb keeps only in-frame clonotypes and omits some of them. The V and J calls and clone size were taken over from that table, and D and trimming were inferred from the DNA. The sample contains more than 120,000 clones, approximately 88% of which appear only once. This chain links TRBV12-2 with TRBJ2-3; TRBD2 reflects the table's D call only, with no check against the DNA. TRBV12-2 is a pseudogene locus. The clonotype originates from a woman aged 50 to 60 with acute or convalescent COVID-19. The sample was peripheral blood. The CDR3 protein is CASRPGPSADTQYF. Written as DNA, the CDR3 is TGTGCAAGTCGCCCCGGCCCGAGCGCAGATACGCAGTATTTT.